A selection of T cell receptor beta chains follows, all from one sample in a study of cytomegalovirus exposure and HLA in healthy donors. The repertoire was sequenced with immunoSEQ multiplex PCR; TCRdb's copy has only in-frame clones and lacks some. In the table there are more than 80,000 clones, 82% of which are singletons. The sample comprised PBMCs. All receptors derive from a man aged 50-59 years in good health and CMV-seronegative. Both conserved end residues are part of each CDR3. A D gene is named only where the DNA matches it firmly. Rows may omit the clone size; those that give it use once, few, many or a size class.

abundance | j_gene | d_gene | v_gene | CDR3aa | CDR3nt
- | TRBJ2-1 | TRBD1 | TRBV19 | CASSVQGTGGNEQFF | TGTGCCAGTAGCGTCCAGGGGACAGGGGGAAATGAGCAGTTCTTC
once | TRBJ2-4 | - | TRBV10-3 | CAISESAGDFTKNIQYF | TGTGCCATCAGTGAGTCGGCCGGGGACTTTACCAAAAACATTCAGTACTTC
- | TRBJ1-1 | TRBD1 | TRBV6-1 | CASEGTGWRTEAFF | TGTGCCAGCGAGGGGACAGGGTGGAGGACTGAAGCTTTCTTT
- | TRBJ2-3 | - | TRBV29-1 | CSVRQVDTDTQYF | TGCAGCGTTCGACAGGTAGACACAGATACGCAGTATTTT
- | TRBJ1-1 | - | TRBV2 | CASSEAVGGTEAFF | TGTGCCAGCAGTGAAGCTGTGGGGGGCACTGAAGCTTTCTTT
- | TRBJ1-1 | - | TRBV6-6 | CASSTTGLNTEAFF | TGTGCCAGCAGCACTACAGGACTGAACACTGAAGCTTTCTTT
- | TRBJ2-3 | - | TRBV14 | CASSQGPSSDTQYF | TGTGCCAGCAGCCAAGGGCCATCTTCAGATACGCAGTATTTT
- | TRBJ2-2 | - | TRBV5-1 | CASSLAGQTSNTGELFF | TGCGCCAGCAGCTTGGCGGGACAAACTTCGAACACCGGGGAGCTGTTTTTT
- | TRBJ1-5 | TRBD1 | TRBV5-1 | CASSLSGQGNQPQHF | TGCGCCAGCAGCTTGAGCGGACAGGGCAATCAGCCCCAGCATTTT
- | TRBJ2-5 | TRBD2 | TRBV2 | CASSERGGGGGEETQYF | TGTGCCAGCAGTGAAAGGGGTGGTGGCGGGGGGGAAGAGACCCAGTACTTC
- | TRBJ1-5 | - | TRBV5-1 | CASSLVWGPQPQHF | TGCGCCAGCAGCTTGGTATGGGGGCCCCAGCCCCAGCATTTT
- | TRBJ1-1 | TRBD1 | TRBV28 | CAINRDSRLRTEAFF | TGTGCCATCAACCGGGACAGCCGATTAAGGACTGAAGCTTTCTTT
- | TRBJ2-2 | - | TRBV7-2 | CASSQDRSGGELFF | TGTGCCAGCAGCCAAGACAGATCCGGGGGGGAGCTGTTTTTT
- | TRBJ1-1 | TRBD1 | TRBV27 | CASSFDRDTEAFF | TGTGCCAGCAGTTTCGACAGGGACACTGAAGCTTTCTTT
- | TRBJ1-2 | TRBD1 | TRBV10-3 | CAISEPGGYGYTF | TGTGCCATCAGTGAGCCAGGGGGCTATGGCTACACCTTC
- | TRBJ1-1 | - | TRBV5-1 | CASRRTPNTEAFF | TGCGCCAGCAGAAGGACACCGAACACTGAAGCTTTCTTT
once | TRBJ1-6 | TRBD1 | TRBV19 | CASSTAGTGLVSPLHF | TGTGCCAGTAGCACTGCCGGGACAGGGCTTGTTTCACCCCTCCACTTT
- | TRBJ2-7 | - | TRBV4-1 | CASSQADSAYEQYF | TGCGCCAGCAGCCAAGCGGACAGCGCCTACGAGCAGTACTTC
- | TRBJ1-4 | - | TRBV10-3 | CAIRTVLSEKLFF | TGTGCCATCAGGACTGTTTTATCGGAAAAACTGTTTTTT
- | TRBJ1-4 | - | TRBV5-4 | CASREDSATNEKLFF | TGTGCCAGCAGAGAAGACAGTGCAACTAATGAAAAACTGTTTTTT
- | TRBJ1-2 | - | TRBV14 | CASSQVFPGNYGYTF | TGTGCCAGCAGCCAAGTATTCCCGGGGAACTATGGCTACACCTTC